The clone carrying this T cell receptor (beta chain) came up once. Antigen unknown. Researchers prepared the TCRbeta library using unique molecular identifiers, the study reports. MiXCR, applied by TCRdb to the PCR reads, yields one record per CDR3 protein. The profile covers some 350,000 distinct CDR3 sequences, with under 20% appearing a single time and approximately 38% taken by the ten largest. The sample originates from a study of T-cell reconstitution after alpha-beta-depleted transplantation in children. Study outcomes and limitations: At around two months after transplant, the alpha-beta T cells were reportedly derived from several hundred expanded clones that came from non-depleted graft cells. T-cell numbers and diversity one year post-transplant derived largely from freshly generated T cells.

Looked up from germline, CDR1 is MNHEY and CDR2 is SVGAGI. The CDR3 covers 16 residues. Trimming took 0 bases from V and 5 from J, leaving 14 bases between them. The source was PBMCs, mostly from graft donor cells, collected 360 days after TCRalphabeta/CD19-depleted stem cell transplant. The origin of this receptor is a male patient between 2 and 10 years old who had a stem cell transplant for acute lymphoblastic leukemia, so the T cells may come from the graft donor. This chain uses TRBV6-5 with TRBJ2-1, with D perhaps matching TRBD1 or TRBD2 (7 bases each). DNA of the CDR3: TGTGCCAGCAGTTACTCGAGCCCAGGGGGGGACAATGAGCAGTTCTTC. It codes for CASSYSSPGGDNEQFF.